This TCR delta chain derives from a study of delta chains in infants with herpesvirus infections. PBMC RNA was reverse transcribed using gamma-chain- and delta-chain-specific primers. TCRdb made new clone calls on the RT-PCR reads using CATT. The sample holds thousands of delta-chain clones, around 38% seen once. The CDR3 contains 20 residues. Deletions cut 1 base from V and 0 bases from J, with 26 bases between. Germline loops: CDR1 GEAIGNYY, CDR2 EKD. Source: peripheral blood, taken at time point 4 of longitudinal follow-up. This chain uses TRDV2 with TRDJ1, with D perhaps TRDD2 (6 bases). The receptor comes from a human donor who was a Ugandan infant, either HIV-exposed or HIV-unexposed (not recorded which). The CDR3 sequence is CACDTTKPRPSTQYTDKLIF. The CDR3 DNA follows: TGTGCCTGTGACACAACCAAACCTCGGCCTTCCACCCAGTACACCGATAAACTCATCTTT.